The clone carrying this T cell receptor (beta chain) was recorded only once. The sample is drawn from a study of blood T cell repertoires in COVID-19. Study-level information: Researchers got acute and convalescent COVID-19 samples from the United States, Italy and Spain. The analysed material was cDNA or gDNA that came from T cells, B-cell-depleted T cells, or PBMCs.

Per the authors' pipeline: Amplification of reference gene primers was used by the study to estimate nucleated cell counts. The assay was immunoSEQ multiplex PCR, and TCRdb's table has in-frame clones only and misses some. D and trimming come from the DNA, and the V and J calls and clone size come from that table. The table shows about 160,000 clones, with about 88% occurring only once. Germline V lookup: CDR1 SGHTA, CDR2 FQGNSA. The CDR3 spans 13 residues. Trimming at V came to 8 bases and at J to 8 bases, leaving 10 bases not matched to a gene. The receptor's source is a man aged 35 to 55 with acute or convalescent COVID-19. Input material: peripheral blood. This sequence joins TRBV7-2 and TRBJ2-3; 7 bases are a match to TRBD2. The DNA of the CDR3 is TGTGCCAGCGCTGGCGGGGGTGTTGCTACGCAGTATTTT. It encodes CASAGGGVATQYF.